This is a list of T cell receptor beta chains from one sample in a study of T cell changes during pregnancy in multiple sclerosis. Only in-frame clones appear in the TCRdb table, and some are missing; sequencing was by immunoSEQ multiplex PCR. This sample carries fewer than 85,000 clones, around 92% of them seen once, and the ten largest clones take 2.8%. The sample was peripheral blood, taken in the third trimester of pregnancy. These receptors were obtained from a female donor in good health, enrolled as a control in a pregnancy study. The CDR3 runs from the conserved cysteine through the conserved F or W. D genes are given only for firm matches. A row's size may be missing; if present it is once, few, many or a size class.

>TRBD1|TRBJ2-7|TRBV6-5|.
CASSYSSNRGYEQYF
TGTGCCAGCAGTTACTCGTCCAACAGGGGCTACGAGCAGTACTTC
>TRBD2|TRBJ2-3|TRBV5-1|.
CASTREGFGDTQYF
TGCGCCAGCACGCGGGAGGGGTTTGGCGATACGCAGTATTTT
>.|TRBJ2-5|TRBV7-7|.
CASSFEIRETQYF
TGTGCTAGCAGCTTCGAGATCCGGGAGACCCAGTACTTC
>.|TRBJ2-7|TRBV15|.
CATSRDLAGPSYEQYF
TGTGCCACCAGCAGAGATTTGGCGGGACCTTCCTACGAGCAGTACTTC
>.|TRBJ2-2|TRBV28|.
CASSPHTGELFF
TGTGCCAGCAGTCCTCACACCGGGGAGCTGTTTTTT
>.|TRBJ1-6|TRBV5-6|once
CASSFRGGGFSPLHF
TGTGCCAGCAGCTTTCGCGGAGGTGGATTCTCACCCCTCCACTTT
>TRBD1|TRBJ1-1|TRBV7-9|once
CASTGQEEAFF
TGTGCCAGCACGGGACAGGAAGAGGCTTTCTTT
>.|TRBJ2-1|TRBV28|.
CATQGSGRSYNEQFF
TGTGCCACACAAGGGAGCGGACGCTCCTACAATGAGCAGTTCTTC
>TRBD1|TRBJ1-2|TRBV5-6|.
CASSHGTGLYGYTF
TGTGCCAGCAGCCACGGGACAGGGCTCTATGGCTACACCTTC
>TRBD1|TRBJ2-3|TRBV23-1|.
CASRLSMGQGSTDTQYF
TGCGCCAGCAGGTTAAGCATGGGACAGGGGAGCACAGATACGCAGTATTTT
>.|TRBJ2-1|TRBV7-9|.
CASSHRTAYYNEQFF
TGTGCCAGCAGCCACAGGACAGCGTATTACAATGAGCAGTTCTTC
>TRBD1|TRBJ1-2|TRBV5-6|.
CASSSAGQGYNYGYTF
TGTGCCAGCAGCTCAGCGGGACAGGGCTACAACTATGGCTACACCTTC
>TRBD2|TRBJ2-1|TRBV11-3|.
CASSLGNWTREGEQFF
TGTGCCAGCAGCTTAGGGAACTGGACTAGAGAAGGTGAGCAGTTCTTC
>TRBD2|TRBJ2-2|TRBV10-3|.
CAISETSGMGGELFF
TGTGCCATCAGCGAGACTAGCGGGATGGGCGGGGAGCTGTTTTTT
>TRBD2|TRBJ2-1|TRBV19|.
CASRGALAGGYYNEQFF
TGTGCCAGTAGGGGGGCCTTAGCGGGGGGGTACTACAATGAGCAGTTCTTC
>.|TRBJ1-5|TRBV7-8|.
CASSQARYRPQHF
TGTGCCAGCAGTCAGGCGCGATATCGGCCCCAGCATTTT
>TRBD1|TRBJ2-5|TRBV11-2|.
CASSLAGTGGAETQYF
TGTGCCAGCAGCTTAGCCGGGACAGGGGGCGCAGAGACCCAGTACTTC
>TRBD2|TRBJ2-1|TRBV19|.
CASSPHILAGGPKQFF
TGTGCCAGTAGTCCCCACATATTAGCGGGAGGGCCCAAGCAGTTCTTC
>.|TRBJ1-5|TRBV28|.
CASTPVGDQPQHF
TGTGCCAGCACCCCGGTCGGGGATCAGCCCCAGCATTTT
>TRBD1|TRBJ1-1|TRBV2|.
CASRRRGLNTEAFF
TGTGCCAGCAGGAGGAGGGGGCTGAACACTGAAGCTTTCTTT
>TRBD2|TRBJ2-7|TRBV11-2|.
CASSLVAGDAYEQYF
TGTGCCAGCAGCTTAGTAGCGGGGGATGCATACGAGCAGTACTTC
>TRBD2|TRBJ2-1|TRBV5-4|.
CASSLGGRSSYNEQFF
TGTGCCAGCAGCTTGGGCGGGAGGAGTTCCTACAATGAGCAGTTCTTC
>.|TRBJ2-7|TRBV21-1|.
CASSKRPRTGRHEQYF
TGTGCCAGCAGCAAACGACCCAGGACAGGGCGCCACGAGCAGTACTTC
>TRBD1|TRBJ2-7|TRBV6-5|.
CASSSTGGEQYF
TGTGCCAGCAGTTCAACAGGGGGCGAGCAGTACTTC
>.|TRBJ2-4|TRBV12-1|.
CASSLIRGDKNIQYF
TGTGCCAGCAGCTTGATTCGGGGGGACAAAAACATTCAGTACTTC
>.|TRBJ2-7|TRBV7-9|.
CASSLGATAQYEQYF
TGTGCCAGCAGCTTAGGGGCAACAGCTCAATACGAGCAGTACTTC
>TRBD1|TRBJ2-6|TRBV27|.
CASSFTRGRDSRLGANVLTF
TGTGCCAGCAGTTTCACCCGAGGACGGGACAGTCGGTTAGGGGCCAACGTCCTGACTTTC
>.|TRBJ2-7|TRBV11-2|.
CASRGAESYEQYF
TGTGCCAGCAGGGGGGCAGAATCCTACGAGCAGTACTTC
>.|TRBJ2-7|TRBV28|.
CASSLQGLGYYEQYF
TGTGCCAGCAGTTTACAGGGGTTGGGTTACTACGAGCAGTACTTC
>TRBD1|TRBJ2-7|TRBV4-1|.
CASSQARGQGDEQYF
TGCGCCAGCAGCCAGGCTCGCGGACAGGGGGACGAGCAGTACTTC
>TRBD1|TRBJ1-1|TRBV25-1|.
CASRVYKRQGEMNTEAFF
TGTGCCAGCAGAGTGTATAAAAGACAGGGGGAAATGAACACTGAAGCTTTCTTT
>.|TRBJ2-7|TRBV28|.
CASSSPFASEQYF
TGTGCCAGCAGTTCGCCGTTTGCGAGCGAGCAGTACTTC
>TRBD1|TRBJ2-2|TRBV5-1|.
CASSGTGAGELFF
TGCGCCAGCAGCGGGACAGGGGCCGGGGAGCTGTTTTTT
>.|TRBJ2-3|TRBV18|.
CASSPRATDTQYF
TGTGCCAGCTCACCCCGAGCCACAGATACGCAGTATTTT
>.|TRBJ2-7|TRBV5-1|.
CASSLGAGALTYEQYF
TGCGCCAGCAGCTTGGGGGCGGGGGCGCTGACCTACGAGCAGTACTTC
>TRBD1|TRBJ1-5|TRBV27|.
CASGGQGSNQPQHF
TGTGCCAGCGGGGGACAGGGGAGCAATCAGCCCCAGCATTTT
>TRBD1|TRBJ1-1|TRBV5-1|.
CASSLGAGTGAEAFF
TGCGCCAGCAGCTTAGGAGCCGGGACAGGTGCTGAAGCTTTCTTT
>.|TRBJ2-3|TRBV7-9|.
CASSQVLGQVTDTQYF
TGTGCCAGCAGCCAGGTGCTGGGACAAGTCACAGATACGCAGTATTTT
>.|TRBJ1-2|TRBV7-9|.
CASSFGGEGRNRYGYTF
TGTGCCAGCAGCTTCGGGGGGGAGGGCCGGAATCGCTATGGCTACACCTTC
>.|TRBJ2-1|TRBV28|.
CASSLPGGLINEQFF
TGTGCCAGCAGTTTACCTGGGGGACTCATCAATGAGCAGTTCTTC
>.|TRBJ1-1|TRBV9|.
CASSAGSQGEAFF
TGTGCCAGCAGCGCAGGGTCGCAAGGGGAAGCTTTCTTT
>.|TRBJ2-7|TRBV14|once
CASSQGRPGLYEQYF
TGTGCCAGCAGCCAAGGGAGACCGGGTCTTTACGAGCAGTACTTC
>TRBD2|TRBJ2-6|TRBV10-3|.
CAITGGSGANVLTF
TGTGCTATAACGGGGGGCTCTGGGGCCAACGTCCTGACTTTC
>TRBD1|TRBJ1-2|TRBV6-5|.
CASSRTSGQGYGYTF
TGTGCCAGCAGCAGAACCTCGGGACAGGGCTATGGCTACACCTTC
>.|TRBJ1-2|TRBV7-9|.
CASSFPGDYGYTF
TGTGCCAGCAGCTTTCCCGGGGACTATGGCTACACCTTC
>.|TRBJ1-5|TRBV5-6|.
CASSLAIREGNQPQHF
TGTGCCAGCAGCTTGGCCATTAGGGAGGGCAATCAGCCCCAGCATTTT